These 30 T cell receptor beta chains share one sample of origin, sequenced in a study of radiotherapy plus CTLA-4 blockade in lung cancer. Only in-frame clones appear in the TCRdb table, and some are missing; sequencing was by immunoSEQ multiplex PCR. The sample has roughly 66,000 clones; about 80% are singletons. Sequenced here: peripheral blood, sampled from a patient treated with radiotherapy plus ipilimumab. Receptors originate from a human donor with non-small cell lung cancer who had a partial response to radiotherapy plus ipilimumab.

The genes are TRBV28 and TRBJ1-2; possible D gene TRBD1, 6 bases. V was trimmed by 3 bases and J by 8 bases, leaving 13 bases between them. Germline-derived CDR1 and CDR2 are MDHEN and SYDVKM. The CDR3 is 13 amino acids. CDR3: CASSLFSGDGYTF. The CDR3 bases are TGTGCCAGCAGTTTGTTTTCAGGGGACGGCTACACCTTC.

V usage is TRBV5-1 and J usage is TRBJ2-1; 8 bases are shared with TRBD2. The J segment lost 5 bases and the V segment lost 0 bases, leaving 7 bases of the junction unmatched. The CDR3 is 16 amino acids. Germline-derived CDR1 and CDR2 are SGHRS and YFSETQ. This chain's CDR3 is CASSLAGLDPNNEQFF. The CDR3 nucleotides are TGCGCCAGCAGCTTGGCGGGACTAGACCCCAACAATGAGCAGTTCTTC.

This chain uses TRBV7-6 with TRBJ2-6; 9 positions match TRBD1. The V gene's germline CDR1 is SGHVS and CDR2 FNYEAQ. Losses at the gene ends were 6 bases for V and 1 base for J; bases not matched to a gene: 13. CDR3 size: 19 residues. The CDR3 reads CASRKVSGTGSSGANVLTF. CDR3 nucleotide sequence: TGTGCCAGCAGGAAAGTCTCCGGGACAGGGTCTTCTGGGGCCAACGTCCTGACTTTC.

This chain links TRBV5-1 with TRBJ2-7; TRBD1 aligns across 9 bases. Trimming took 4 bases from V and 9 from J; bases not matched to a gene: 8. CDR1 and CDR2 from the germline V gene are SGHRS and YFSETQ. The CDR3 totals 13 residues. CDR3 DNA sequence: TGCGCCAGCAGCACCGGACAGGGGACGGGGCAGTACTTC. It specifies CASSTGQGTGQYF.

The chain is built from TRBV5-1 and TRBJ2-7, with 7 bases that match TRBD1. The germline V gene has CDR1 SGHRS and CDR2 YFSETQ. The CDR3 totals 15 residues. Unmatched junction bases numbered 6, after V lost 3 bases and J lost 0 bases. CDR3 DNA sequence: TGCGCCAGCAGCTCCACGGGACAGATCTCCTACGAGCAGTACTTC. Protein: CASSSTGQISYEQYF.

In this sample, this clone turned up a few times. The J gene is TRBJ1-6, the V gene TRBV7-6; TRBD1 might be the D (6 bases). This CDR3 is 17 amino acids long. Germline V gives CDR1 SGHVS, CDR2 FNYEAQ. Trimming removed 2 bases from V and 7 bases from J, with 18 bases in between. The CDR3 DNA follows: TGTGCCAGCAGCTTAATGACTTCAGGGGCAGGAAATTCACCCCTCCACTTT. Protein product: CASSLMTSGAGNSPLHF.

The rearrangement uses TRBV9 and TRBJ2-1; 7 bases are shared with TRBD2. J was trimmed by 4 bases and V by 0 bases; bases with no gene match: 4. The CDR3 is 15 amino acids. CDR1 and CDR2 (germline): SGDLS, YYNGEE. CDR3 nucleotides: TGTGCCAGCAGCGTAGCGGGAGGCGGTTACAATGAGCAGTTCTTC. Translation: CASSVAGGGYNEQFF.

The chain combines TRBV5-4 with TRBJ2-5; D perhaps matches TRBD2 (6 bases). Germline CDR1 reads SGHNT; CDR2 reads YYREEE (reference sequence). The length of the CDR3 is 13 residues. Trimming removed 4 bases at V and 5 bases at J, with 12 bases between. The CDR3 sequence: CASSPVGGETQYF. Here the CDR3 DNA reads TGTGCCAGCAGCCCCGTTGGGGGGGAGACCCAGTACTTC.

The V and J genes are TRBV28 and TRBJ2-2; a possible D gene is TRBD2 (6 bases). The CDR3 has 17 residues. CDR1 is MDHEN, CDR2 SYDVKM, per germline. The V and J ends lost 5 bases and 6 bases respectively, with 22 bases between them. The CDR3 here is CASSPEVIREAPGELFF. The CDR3 nucleotides read TGTGCCAGCAGTCCGGAAGTTATCAGGGAGGCCCCCGGGGAGCTGTTTTTT.

The chain couples TRBV4-1 to TRBJ1-2, with a tentative D call TRBD1 (5 bases). The CDR3 extends over 14 amino acids. Trimming took off 3 bases at V and 10 bases at J, with 18 bases between the two ends. From germline, CDR1 is MGHRA and CDR2 YSYEKL. In DNA form, the CDR3 reads TGCGCCAGCAGCCAGCCACTACAGGCGGTCGCCTACACCTTC. Translation gives CASSQPLQAVAYTF.

This chain uses TRBV2 with TRBJ1-5; TRBD1 matches at 7 bases. After removal of 9 bases from V and 5 bases from J, the junction contained 13 bases not matched to a gene. CDR1 is SNHLY, CDR2 FYNNEI, per germline. The CDR3 covers 15 residues. This CDR3 reads CASYRDREGHQPQHF. CDR3 DNA sequence: TGTGCCAGTTACCGGGACAGAGAGGGACATCAGCCCCAGCATTTT.

The chain is built from TRBV4-1 and TRBJ2-7; possibly TRBD2 for D (7 bases). The V end was cut by 0 bases, the J end by 2 bases, with 11 bases between. Looked up from germline, CDR1 is MGHRA and CDR2 is YSYEKL. CDR3 length: 15 amino acids. CDR3 bases: TGCGCCAGCAGCCAAGATCTGGGGGGGCCCTACGAGCAGTACTTC. This encodes CASSQDLGGPYEQYF.

The chain couples TRBV4-2 to TRBJ2-7, with 9 bases identical to TRBD2. Germline V gene data show CDR1 as LGHNA and CDR2 as YNFKEQ. The CDR3 runs to 15 residues. The trim removed 4 bases at V and 2 bases at J, leaving 6 bases unmatched. CDR3 sequence reads: CASSPRIAGAYEQYF. The CDR3 DNA is TGTGCCAGCAGCCCCCGTATAGCGGGGGCCTACGAGCAGTACTTC.

This rearrangement joins TRBV7-3 to TRBJ1-1; no definite D call. With 5 bases removed from V and 1 base from J, the gap between germline ends came to 14 bases. The CDR3 spans 15 residues. CDR1 is SGHTA and CDR2 is FQGTGA in the germline V gene. The CDR3 DNA reads as TGTGCCAGCAGCCCCCTCCCGAGGCCGAACACTGAAGCTTTCTTT. Amino acids: CASSPLPRPNTEAFF.

V is TRBV28 and J is TRBJ2-6; weak D call: TRBD1 (6 bases). Germline V CDR1 and CDR2: MDHEN, SYDVKM. This CDR3 has 17 amino acids. V was shortened by 4 bases and J by 0 bases, with 13 bases between the two germline ends. The CDR3 sequence is CASSSGQLSSGANVLTF. The CDR3, as DNA: TGTGCCAGCAGTTCAGGACAGTTGAGCTCTGGGGCCAACGTCCTGACTTTC.

J is TRBJ2-7 and V is TRBV6-1, with TRBD1 matching over 10 bases. Germline V gene data show CDR1 as MNHNS and CDR2 as SASEGT. Losses at the gene ends were 4 bases for V and 12 bases for J; bases not matched to a gene: 12. CDR3 size: 14 residues. CDR3 in DNA: TGTGCCAGCAGTGTTTCCGGGACAGGGGTTATGCTGTACTTC. Its translation: CASSVSGTGVMLYF.

The chain carries TRBV27 and TRBJ1-1; D gene ambiguous. The length of the CDR3 is 11 residues. Trimming removed 8 bases from V and 0 bases from J, with 4 bases in between. CDR1 MNHEY and CDR2 SMNVEV come from the germline V gene (reference sequence). The CDR3 DNA reads as TGTGCCAGCCGTCTGAACACTGAAGCTTTCTTT. This sequence encodes CASRLNTEAFF.

CDR3 nucleotide sequence: TGCAGCGTTGTCAGGGATTTGGGAGGCTACACCTTC. Amino acid sequence: CSVVRDLGGYTF. The chain recombines TRBV29-1 with TRBJ1-2; a weak D match, TRBD1 (5 bases). This CDR3 comprises 12 residues. Germline V gene data show CDR1 as SQVTM and CDR2 as ANQGSEA. The V end lost 4 bases, the J end lost 8 bases, and 14 bases lay between the germline ends.

This clone occurred once. This sequence joins TRBV9 and TRBJ1-3, with no clear D. Looked up from germline, CDR1 is SGDLS and CDR2 is YYNGEE. With 0 bases removed from V and 4 bases from J, the gap between germline ends came to 8 bases. This CDR3 contains 14 residues. The CDR3: CASSVGPGGNTIYF. The CDR3 nucleotides read TGTGCCAGCAGCGTAGGGCCGGGGGGAAACACCATATATTTT.

Only one count was recorded for this clone. The J gene is TRBJ2-5, the V gene TRBV28; D possibly corresponds to TRBD2 (7 bases). With the DNA end fitting TRBJ2-7 better, the J assignment may be wrong. The CDR3 runs 16 residues. Germline values: CDR1 MDHEN, CDR2 SYDVKM. The CDR3 nucleotides are TGTGCCAGCAGTTGGGACATCTCTAGCGGCAACTACGAGCAGTACTTC. It specifies CASSWDISSGNYEQYF.

This clone has only one observation. Written as DNA, the CDR3 is TGTGCCAGCAGCTTGGGGGGGGGAGCGGGTGGGACCTACGAGCAGTACTTC. Translation gives CASSLGGGAGGTYEQYF. The V gene is TRBV5-4, the J gene TRBJ2-7; 7 nucleotides line up with TRBD2. Germline trimming cut 0 bases from V and 2 bases from J; bases unmatched to any gene: 11. Germline-derived CDR1 and CDR2 are SGHNT and YYREEE (reference sequence). The CDR3 is made up of 17 amino acids. Filled out from reference TRBV5-4 and TRBJ2-7, the complete variable domain reads ETGVTQSPTHLIKTRGQQVTLRCSSQSGHNTVSWYQQALGQGPQFIFQYYREEENGRGNFPPRFSGLQFPNYSSELNVNALELDDSALYLCASSLGGGAGGTYEQYFGPGTRLTVT.

The chain joins TRBV5-1 to TRBJ2-7, with D maybe TRBD1 (6 bases). The germline V and J ends were trimmed by 4 bases and 3 bases, with 14 bases remaining between them. The CDR3 spans 14 residues. Germline CDR1 and CDR2: SGHRS and YFSETQ. The CDR3 is CASSEQGEGYEQYF. CDR3 DNA sequence: TGCGCCAGCAGCGAACAGGGAGAAGGCTACGAGCAGTACTTC.

This chain uses TRBV6-1 with TRBJ2-1; the D gene is possibly TRBD2 (6 bases). Germline V gives CDR1 MNHNS, CDR2 SASEGT. Trimming shortened V by 2 bases and J by 4 bases, and 15 bases separated the two germline ends. The length of the CDR3 is 16 residues. The CDR3 protein is CASSEIRERGYNEQFF. Written as DNA, the CDR3 is TGTGCCAGCAGTGAAATACGGGAGAGAGGGTACAATGAGCAGTTCTTC.

The chain uses TRBV9 and TRBJ1-3; 7 bases are a match to TRBD1. Germline V gene data show CDR1 as SGDLS and CDR2 as YYNGEE. J lost 0 bases, V lost 2 bases, and 2 bases had no gene match. The CDR3 consists of 15 residues. CDR3 nucleotides: TGTGCCAGCAGCGTGGGGGACAGCTCTGGAAACACCATATATTTT. Translation: CASSVGDSSGNTIYF.

The rearrangement joins TRBV5-7 to TRBJ2-3; D unclear. TRBV5-7 is recorded as an ORF, its role being uncertain. The CDR3 has 14 amino acids. The V end lost 3 bases, the J end lost 6 bases, and 14 bases lay between the germline ends. The CDR3 is CASSSLASRDTQYF. For the CDR3, the DNA is TGTGCCAGCAGCTCCCTGGCCTCCCGCGATACGCAGTATTTT.

This rearrangement joins TRBV28 to TRBJ2-5; 9 bases are a match to TRBD2. V shed 7 bases, J shed 2 bases, and the junction held 8 bases outside the gene matches. Germline V gene sequence: CDR1 MDHEN, CDR2 SYDVKM. The CDR3 is 15 residues long. DNA for the CDR3: TGTGCCAGCACTGGCGGCGGGGGGGATCAAGAGACCCAGTACTTC. Its protein product is CASTGGGGDQETQYF.

The chain has TRBV5-5 and TRBJ2-5, with D possibly being TRBD2 (6 bases). V lost 2 bases and J 5 bases, leaving 22 bases between the germline ends. Germline CDR1 reads SGHKS; CDR2 reads YYEKEE (reference sequence). This CDR3 is 17 amino acids long. The CDR3 loop is CASSLSGGAGLGETQYF. The CDR3 DNA is TGTGCCAGCAGCTTATCCGGCGGAGCGGGCCTCGGCGAGACCCAGTACTTC. Supplemented by reference TRBV5-5 and TRBJ2-5, the full variable domain reads DAGVTQSPTHLIKTRGQQVTLRCSPISGHKSVSWYQQVLGQGPQFIFQYYEKEERGRGNFPDRFSARQFPNYSSELNVNALLLGDSALYLCASSLSGGAGLGETQYFGPGTRLLVL.

This chain uses TRBV6-1 with TRBJ1-4; D gene uncertain. The CDR3 length is 11 residues. From germline, CDR1 is MNHNS and CDR2 SASEGT. The germline V and J ends were trimmed by 7 bases and 5 bases, with 5 bases remaining between them. CDR3 protein: CASTVNEKLFF. For the CDR3, the DNA is TGTGCCAGCACGGTGAATGAAAAACTGTTTTTT.

The chain employs TRBV30 and TRBJ2-7; 7 positions match TRBD2. Germline-derived CDR1 and CDR2 are GTSNPN and SVGIG (reference sequence). The CDR3 runs 13 residues. V dropped 3 bases and J dropped 2; count of bases not matched to a gene: 4. CDR3 sequence: CAWRAGPAYEQYF. The DNA for the CDR3 is TGTGCCTGGAGAGCGGGACCTGCCTACGAGCAGTACTTC.

The chain carries TRBV5-8 and TRBJ2-1; 14 nucleotides align to TRBD2. V lost 1 base, J lost 10 bases, and 10 bases stayed unmatched. This CDR3 comprises 17 residues. From germline, CDR1 is SGHTS and CDR2 YDEGEE. The CDR3 nucleotides read TGTGCCAGCAGCTTGAAGCCGGGACTAGCGGGAGTGAGGGAGCAGTTCTTC. It is translated as CASSLKPGLAGVREQFF. The full variable domain, its missing parts supplied by reference TRBV5-8 and TRBJ2-1, is EAGVTQSPTHLIKTRGQQATLRCSPISGHTSVYWYQQALGLGLQFLLWYDEGEERNRGNFPPRFSGRQFPNYSSELNVNALELEDSALYLCASSLKPGLAGVREQFFGPGTRLTVL.